Each of the 26 T cell receptor beta chains below was sequenced from the same sample in a study of T cell repertoires in cytomegalovirus infection. MiXCR, run by TCRdb on the reads, gives a single entry per CDR3 protein. The sample holds approximately 700,000 distinct CDR3 sequences, 35% seen once. The sequenced material came from PBMCs. These receptors all come from a human donor in good health (CMV status not recorded). Some clones in this sample may be carry-over from other donors' samples.

This clonotype was seen more than once but under ten times. The chain recombines TRBV7-8 with TRBJ2-1, with 10 bases identical to TRBD2. V was pared by 2 bases and J by 10 bases, with 5 bases of the junction left unmatched. CDR1 is SGHVS and CDR2 is FQNEAQ in the germline V gene. This CDR3 is built from 14 residues. CDR3: CASSLLAGVWEQFF. In DNA form, the CDR3 reads TGTGCCAGCAGCTTACTAGCGGGAGTATGGGAGCAGTTCTTC.

At least ten counts were recorded for this clonotype. This chain uses TRBV7-3 with TRBJ1-2; D not resolved. CDR1 is SGHTA, CDR2 FQGTGA, per germline. The CDR3 contains 14 residues. Trimming took off 1 base at V and 5 bases at J, with 11 bases between the two ends. CDR3 in amino acids: CASSLSSAEYGYTF. CDR3 sequence (DNA): TGTGCCAGCAGCTTAAGTAGCGCGGAATATGGCTACACCTTC.

The count of this clonotype is one. The V and J genes are TRBV7-3 and TRBJ2-3; D remains ambiguous. Germline CDR1 is SGHTA and CDR2 is FQGTGA. The CDR3 is 15 amino acids. The V and J ends lost 0 bases and 5 bases respectively, with 12 bases between them. The CDR3 here is CASSLTFDAEDTQYF. The CDR3 DNA is TGTGCCAGCAGCTTAACCTTCGACGCGGAAGATACGCAGTATTTT.

This clonotype was observed at least ten times. V and J are TRBV7-2 and TRBJ2-3, with 8 bases matching TRBD2. The CDR3 covers 13 residues. Germline CDR1 reads SGHTA; CDR2 reads FQGNSA. The V and J ends lost 1 base and 8 bases, in that order; junction bases with no gene match: 2. CDR3 sequence (DNA): TGTGCCAGCAGCTTAGAGCGGGAGAGTACGCAGTATTTT. This codes for CASSLERESTQYF.

The J gene is TRBJ1-1, the V gene TRBV20-1; a possible D gene is TRBD1 (6 bases). Trimming removed 1 base from V and 0 bases from J, with 9 bases in between. The CDR3 covers 14 residues. Per germline, CDR1 DFQATT and CDR2 SNEGSKA (reference sequence). The CDR3 region is CSARVGAMNTEAFF. In DNA form, the CDR3 reads TGCAGTGCTAGAGTGGGGGCTATGAACACTGAAGCTTTCTTT.

This clonotype was seen a handful of times. This rearrangement joins TRBV18 to TRBJ2-7; 11 nucleotides match TRBD2. The CDR3 is 15 amino acids. V lost 3 bases, J lost 3 bases, and 4 bases stayed unmatched. From germline, CDR1 is KGHSH and CDR2 LQKENI. DNA for the CDR3: TGTGCCAGCTCACCGGGACTAGCGGAAAACTACGAGCAGTACTTC. It is translated as CASSPGLAENYEQYF.

This clonotype has more than one count but fewer than ten. J is TRBJ1-4 and V is TRBV7-6, with D maybe TRBD1 (6 bases). Germline CDR1 SGHVS, CDR2 FNYEAQ. The CDR3 spans 15 residues. V was trimmed by 3 bases and J by 7 bases, leaving 15 bases between them. CDR3 sequence: CASSFQGLGIEKLFF. In DNA form, the CDR3 reads TGTGCCAGCAGCTTCCAGGGGCTCGGTATTGAAAAACTGTTTTTT.

V is TRBV7-2 and J is TRBJ2-6; D is perhaps TRBD1 (5 bases). Germline CDR1 is SGHTA and CDR2 is FQGNSA. Trimming took 1 base from V and 18 from J, leaving 13 bases between them. CDR3 length: 12 amino acids. CDR3 DNA: TGTGCCAGCAGCTTAGTGCCAGGCCAGGGGACTTTC. It translates to CASSLVPGQGTF. The complete variable domain, with remaining parts taken from reference TRBV7-2 and TRBJ2-6, reads GAGVSQSPSNKVTEKGKDVELRCDPISGHTALYWYRQSLGQGLEFLIYFQGNSAPDKSGLPSDRFSAERTGGSVSTLTIQRTQQEDSAVYLCASSLVPGQGTFGAGSRLTVL.

V is TRBV7-9 and J is TRBJ2-5, with D perhaps TRBD2 (6 bases). The CDR3 consists of 15 residues. Trimming shortened V by 3 bases and J by 5 bases, and 16 bases separated the two germline ends. The germline V gene has CDR1 SEHNR and CDR2 FQNEAQ (reference sequence). The CDR3 loop reads CASSFPADREETQYF. The CDR3 bases are TGTGCCAGCAGCTTTCCGGCGGATCGGGAGGAGACCCAGTACTTC.

This chain links TRBV24-1 with TRBJ2-6, with D hard to call. There are 16 residues in the CDR3. Germline CDR1 is KGHDR and CDR2 is SFDVKD. V shed 1 base and J shed 0 bases, with 6 bases lying between them. The CDR3 region has the DNA TGTGCCACCAGTGATTTTCGGAACTCTGGGGCCAACGTCCTGACTTTC. It encodes CATSDFRNSGANVLTF.

Regarding this clonotype: As the CDR3 is not closed by the conserved phenylalanine or tryptophan, this likely results from a read error. The V call is TRBV27, the J call TRBJ1-5, with D perhaps TRBD1 (6 bases). Germline loops: CDR1 MNHEY, CDR2 SMNVEV (reference sequence). The CDR3 loop spans 14 amino acids. Deletions cut 5 bases from V and 7 bases from J, with 15 bases between. CDR3 protein: CASSPEGGPQPQHC. In nucleotides, the CDR3 is TGTGCCAGCAGTCCCGAGGGGGGACCGCAGCCCCAGCATTGT.

As for this clonotype: This may come from a read error, since a much larger clone is one base off. This chain uses TRBV11-2 with TRBJ1-1; a weak D match, TRBD1 (5 bases). The length of the CDR3 is 18 residues. Germline assignment: CDR1 SGHAT and CDR2 FQNNGV. V was shortened by 6 bases and J by 4 bases, with 27 bases between the two germline ends. CDR3 sequence: CASSFPPYWDEGSTEAFF. In nucleotides, the CDR3 is TGTGCCAGCAGTTTTCCTCCTTACTGGGACGAGGGGAGCACTGAAGCTTTCTTT.

J is TRBJ2-2 and V is TRBV6-5; 7 bases map to TRBD1. The CDR3 runs to 16 residues. Germline CDR1 MNHEY, CDR2 SVGAGI. The junction had 7 bases not matched to a gene; V was cut back by 6 bases and J by 0 bases. CDR3 nucleotides: TGTGCCAGCAGCGCGAACAGGGGAACGAACACCGGGGAGCTGTTTTTT. It encodes CASSANRGTNTGELFF.

This clonotype was seen at least ten times. The chain uses TRBV7-8 and TRBJ1-4; 8 positions agree with TRBD1. The germline V gene encodes CDR1 SGHVS and CDR2 FQNEAQ. V was pared by 1 base and J by 4 bases, with 2 bases of the junction left unmatched. This CDR3 comprises 15 residues. The CDR3 region is CASSLGDRHNEKLFF. Written as DNA, the CDR3 is TGTGCCAGCAGCTTAGGGGACAGGCATAATGAAAAACTGTTTTTT.

The sample holds a few counts of this clonotype. The chain joins TRBV7-6 to TRBJ2-7; 14 positions match TRBD2. After removal of 5 bases from V and 6 bases from J, the junction contained 12 bases not matched to a gene. The CDR3 has 17 amino acids. The germline V gene encodes CDR1 SGHVS and CDR2 FNYEAQ. CDR3 sequence reads: CASSAPGTSGSTREQYF. The CDR3 DNA follows: TGTGCCAGCAGCGCCCCCGGGACTAGCGGGAGTACTCGCGAGCAGTACTTC.

V is TRBV6-1 and J is TRBJ1-1; D is uncertain. Germline CDR1 is MNHNS and CDR2 is SASEGT. V was shortened by 6 bases and J by 6 bases, with 14 bases between the two germline ends. The CDR3 spans 13 residues. The CDR3 sequence is CASSAPQRPEAFF. The CDR3 region has the DNA TGTGCCAGCAGCGCCCCACAGAGACCTGAAGCTTTCTTT.

The chain uses TRBV19 and TRBJ1-2; the match to TRBD1 covers 9 bases. Trimming at V came to 8 bases and at J to 3 bases, leaving 13 bases not matched to a gene. Germline V gene sequence: CDR1 LNHDA, CDR2 SQIVND (reference sequence). The CDR3 consists of 16 residues. The DNA of the CDR3 is TGTGCCAGTCGAACGGGGGGACAGGGAATAGACTATGGCTACACCTTC. This encodes CASRTGGQGIDYGYTF.

This clonotype showed up just a few times. The J gene is TRBJ1-2, the V gene TRBV28; D remains ambiguous. Germline V gene sequence: CDR1 MDHEN, CDR2 SYDVKM. The V and J ends lost 3 bases and 4 bases respectively, with 9 bases between them. The CDR3 runs 13 residues. The CDR3 sequence: CASSLSPSYGYTF. The CDR3 DNA follows: TGTGCCAGCAGTTTGAGCCCGTCCTATGGCTACACCTTC.

The chain uses TRBV9 and TRBJ1-1, with 7 bases fitting TRBD1. Looked up from germline, CDR1 is SGDLS and CDR2 is YYNGEE. CDR3 length equals 14 residues. V was pared by 0 bases and J by 10 bases, with 9 bases of the junction left unmatched. This CDR3 reads CASSVARQGGVAFF. The CDR3 DNA follows: TGTGCCAGCAGCGTAGCTAGACAGGGAGGAGTAGCTTTCTTT.

This clonotype was seen only a few times. The chain has TRBV6-2 or TRBV6-3 and TRBJ2-2, with TRBD1 matching over 8 bases. The V segment lost 11 bases and the J segment 5 bases; nucleotides outside the gene matches: 4. This CDR3 spans 12 amino acids. Germline V gives CDR1 MNHEY, CDR2 SVGEGT. DNA for the CDR3: TGTGCCGCCTGGACAGGGACCGGGGAGCTGTTTTTT. It is translated as CAAWTGTGELFF.

With regard to this clonotype: A much larger clone differs by one base, so this may be a read error. No conserved phenylalanine or tryptophan is present at the end of the CDR3, so a read error is the likely explanation. The rearrangement uses TRBV7-2 and TRBJ2-5; D unclear. Germline assignment: CDR1 SGHTA and CDR2 FQGNSA. V was trimmed by 5 bases and J by 5 bases, leaving 6 bases between them. The CDR3 spans 11 residues. The CDR3 protein is CASSALETQYL. The CDR3 bases are TGTGCCAGCAGCGCCCTTGAGACCCAGTACTTA.

The chain joins TRBV28 to TRBJ2-1, with a weak D call TRBD1 (6 bases). CDR3 size: 14 residues. V dropped 10 bases and J dropped 2 bases, with 15 bases sitting between them. The germline CDR1 and CDR2 sequences are MDHEN and SYDVKM. The CDR3 is CATGTLNTYNEQFF. The DNA for the CDR3 is TGTGCCACCGGGACACTTAACACCTACAATGAGCAGTTCTTC.

The CDR3: CASSLGWAGSTEAFF. The CDR3, as DNA: TGTGCCAGCAGCTTAGGGTGGGCGGGGAGTACTGAAGCTTTCTTT. V is TRBV7-2 and J is TRBJ1-1; D is unresolved. Per the germline V gene, CDR1 is SGHTA and CDR2 is FQGNSA. The CDR3 is 15 amino acids. Trimming took 1 base from V and 5 from J, leaving 14 bases between them.

This clonotype turned up a few times. The rearrangement joins TRBV6-8 to TRBJ2-1; the D gene is possibly TRBD2 (5 bases). The length of the CDR3 is 17 residues. CDR1 is MNHGY and CDR2 is SAAAGT in the germline V gene. V was clipped by 7 bases and J by 0 bases, with 19 bases between them. DNA for the CDR3: TGTGCCAGCAACTCTAGAGAAATTGGGAGCTCCTACAATGAGCAGTTCTTC. Its protein product is CASNSREIGSSYNEQFF.

V and J are TRBV9 and TRBJ2-5, with a possible D match to TRBD1 (5 bases). The CDR3 has 14 residues. The V gene's germline CDR1 is SGDLS and CDR2 YYNGEE. V gave up 3 bases and J gave up 5 bases, with 14 bases separating them. The CDR3 reads CASSGSTVTETQYF. The CDR3 DNA reads TGTGCCAGCAGCGGATCGACAGTGACGGAGACCCAGTACTTC.

The sample holds a few counts of this clonotype. The chain is built from TRBV6-5 and TRBJ2-7; possibly TRBD1 for D (6 bases). The CDR3 is 15 residues long. V lost 5 bases, J lost 3 bases, and 17 bases lay in between. Germline V lookup: CDR1 MNHEY, CDR2 SVGAGI. CDR3 DNA: TGTGCCAGCAGTGCCCGCAGGGGAAGTGACTACGAGCAGTACTTC. Protein product: CASSARRGSDYEQYF.